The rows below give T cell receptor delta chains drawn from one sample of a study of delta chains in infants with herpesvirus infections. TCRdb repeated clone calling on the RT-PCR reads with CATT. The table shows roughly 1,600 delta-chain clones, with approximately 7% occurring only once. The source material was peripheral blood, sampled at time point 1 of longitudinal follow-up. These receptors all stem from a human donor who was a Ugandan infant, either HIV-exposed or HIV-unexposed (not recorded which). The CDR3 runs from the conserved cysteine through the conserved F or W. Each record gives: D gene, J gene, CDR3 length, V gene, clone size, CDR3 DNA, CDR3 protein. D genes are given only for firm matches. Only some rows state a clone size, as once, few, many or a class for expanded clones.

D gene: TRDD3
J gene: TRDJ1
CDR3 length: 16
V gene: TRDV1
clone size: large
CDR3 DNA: TGTGCTCTTGGGGAATTACTGGGGGATACTGGCGATAAACTCATCTTT
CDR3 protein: CALGELLGDTGDKLIF

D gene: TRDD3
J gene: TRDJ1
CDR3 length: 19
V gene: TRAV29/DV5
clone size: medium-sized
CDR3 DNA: TGTGCAGCAAGCGCGTCGTACTGGGGGATACATGGGAGCACCGATAAACTCATCTTT
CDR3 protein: CAASASYWGIHGSTDKLIF

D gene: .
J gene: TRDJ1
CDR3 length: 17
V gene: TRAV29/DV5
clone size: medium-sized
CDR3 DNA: TGTGCAGCAAGCTCGTGGGGAACCTTTTCTGGGACCGATAAACTCATCTTT
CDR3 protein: CAASSWGTFSGTDKLIF

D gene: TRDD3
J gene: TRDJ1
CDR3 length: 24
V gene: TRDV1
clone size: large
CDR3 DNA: TGTGCTCTTGGGGAACTGGCGGTTCATGGGGGATACGGTCCCCCGGGGAATTGCACCGATAAACTCATCTTT
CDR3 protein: CALGELAVHGGYGPPGNCTDKLIF

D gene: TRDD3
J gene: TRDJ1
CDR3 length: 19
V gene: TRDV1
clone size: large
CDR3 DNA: TGTGCTCTTGGGGAATATTCTACTGGGGGATACAGGTACACCGATAAACTCATCTTT
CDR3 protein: CALGEYSTGGYRYTDKLIF

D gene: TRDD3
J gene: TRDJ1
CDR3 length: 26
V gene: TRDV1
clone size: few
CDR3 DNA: TGTGCTCTTGGGAAAAAGACAGATTCCTACACCTCCCCTGGGGGATACCGGGGGAATAAAAACGATAAACTCATCTTT
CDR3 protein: CALGKKTDSYTSPGGYRGNKNDKLIF

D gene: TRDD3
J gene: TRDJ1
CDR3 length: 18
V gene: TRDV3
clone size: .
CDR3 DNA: TGTGCCCGGGGGCGGGTCCTCGGTACTGGGGCGTACACCGATAAACTCATCTTT
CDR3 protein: CARGRVLGTGAYTDKLIF

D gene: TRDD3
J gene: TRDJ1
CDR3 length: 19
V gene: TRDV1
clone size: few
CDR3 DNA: TGCGCGGGTACTGGGGATACGCAAAACTGGGTAAAGTACACCGATAAACTCATCTTT
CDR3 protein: CAGTGDTQNWVKYTDKLIF

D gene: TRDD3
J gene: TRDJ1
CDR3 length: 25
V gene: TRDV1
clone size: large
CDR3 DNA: TGTGCTCTTGGGGAACTAGTAGGTCCCCCCCCGATACTCCTGACTGGGGGATACGGGACCGATAAACTCATCTTT
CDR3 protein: CALGELVGPPPILLTGGYGTDKLIF

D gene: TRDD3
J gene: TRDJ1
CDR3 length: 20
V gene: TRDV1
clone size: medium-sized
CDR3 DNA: TGTGCTCTTGGGGAACTAGAAATCCTACATGGGGGGATACGGACCGATAAACTCATCTTT
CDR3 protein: CALGELEILHGGIRTDKLIF

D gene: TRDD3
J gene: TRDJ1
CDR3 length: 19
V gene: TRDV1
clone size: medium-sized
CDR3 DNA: TGTGCTCTTGGGGAACTTAAGCACGTTTTGGGGGATACGCGGGGTAAACTCATCTTT
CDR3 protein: CALGELKHVLGDTRGKLIF

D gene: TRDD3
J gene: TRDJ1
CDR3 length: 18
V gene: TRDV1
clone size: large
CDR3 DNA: TGTGCTCTTGGGTGGCGTCCTGTACTGGGGGCGTACACCGATAAACTCATCTTT
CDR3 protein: CALGWRPVLGAYTDKLIF

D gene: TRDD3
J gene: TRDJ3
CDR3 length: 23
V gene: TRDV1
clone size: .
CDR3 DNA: TGTGCTCTTGGGCCTGCCGGGACCTTACTGGGGGTCCTTGAGTCCTGGGACACCCGACAGATGTTTTTC
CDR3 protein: CALGPAGTLLGVLESWDTRQMFF

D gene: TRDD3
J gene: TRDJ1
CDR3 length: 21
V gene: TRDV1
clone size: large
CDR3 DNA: TGTGCTCTTGGGGAACAGAAGCCCTCCTACGATGGGATACGGGACACCGATAAACTCATCTTT
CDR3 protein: CALGEQKPSYDGIRDTDKLIF

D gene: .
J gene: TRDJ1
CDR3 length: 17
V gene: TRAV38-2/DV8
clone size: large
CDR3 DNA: TGTGCTTATAGGACCTTACAAGTACTGGGTTTAGGAGATAAACTCATCTTT
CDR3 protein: CAYRTLQVLGLGDKLIF

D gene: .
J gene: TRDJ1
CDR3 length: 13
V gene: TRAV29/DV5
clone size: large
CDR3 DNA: TGTGCAGCAAGCGACCTCGACACCGATAAACTCATCTTT
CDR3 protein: CAASDLDTDKLIF

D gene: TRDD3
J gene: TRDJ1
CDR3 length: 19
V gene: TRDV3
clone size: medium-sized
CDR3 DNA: TGTGCCTTTACCTCTTCACCGCACTGGGGGACCCCCGTGACCGATAAACTCATCTTT
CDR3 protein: CAFTSSPHWGTPVTDKLIF

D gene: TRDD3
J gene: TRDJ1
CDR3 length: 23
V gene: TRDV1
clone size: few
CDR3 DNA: TGTGCTCTTGGGGAACGGTCCCTTCCACAACACTGGGGGAAAGCGCCGTACACCGATAAACTCATCTTT
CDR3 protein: CALGERSLPQHWGKAPYTDKLIF

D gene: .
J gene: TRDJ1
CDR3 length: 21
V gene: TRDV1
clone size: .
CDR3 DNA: TGTGCTCTTGGGGAATCAGTCTCTTCCTACGGGGATACGCGAGCCCCCCTTGGACTCATCTTT
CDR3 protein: CALGESVSSYGDTRAPLGLIF

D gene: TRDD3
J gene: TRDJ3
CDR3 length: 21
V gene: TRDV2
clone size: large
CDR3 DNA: TGTGCCTGTGACACCGGAGGGCTGGGGGCCACACTCTCCTGGGACACCCGACAGATGTTTTTC
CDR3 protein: CACDTGGLGATLSWDTRQMFF

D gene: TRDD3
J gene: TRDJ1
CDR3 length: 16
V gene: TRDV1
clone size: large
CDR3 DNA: TGTGCTCTTGGGAGCCCCTCGTACTGGGGCACCGATAAACTCATCTTT
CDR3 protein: CALGSPSYWGTDKLIF

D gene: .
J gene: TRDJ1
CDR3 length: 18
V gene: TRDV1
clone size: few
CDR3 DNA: TGTGCTCTTGGGGAACCCCGGGGGCTCCGGGGGTACACCGATAAACTCATCTTT
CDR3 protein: CALGEPRGLRGYTDKLIF

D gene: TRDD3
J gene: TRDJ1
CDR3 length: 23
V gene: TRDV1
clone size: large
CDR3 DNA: TGTGCTCTTGGGATGAATGGCAGTCCCCCTACTGGGGGATATACACCGTCCTTCGATAAACTCATCTTT
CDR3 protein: CALGMNGSPPTGGYTPSFDKLIF

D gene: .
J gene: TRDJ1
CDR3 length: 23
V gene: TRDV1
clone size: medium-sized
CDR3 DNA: TGTGCTCTTGGGGACCACTCCCGCCTCCTCTGGAGGTATAACCCCCGGTACACCGATAAACTCATCTTT
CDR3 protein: CALGDHSRLLWRYNPRYTDKLIF

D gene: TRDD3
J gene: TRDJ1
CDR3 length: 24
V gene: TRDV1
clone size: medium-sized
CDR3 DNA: TGTGCTCTTGGGGAACTCCCGCCCCTGACGGTGGGGACTGGGGGACACTCCAGCAGCGATAAACTCATCTTT
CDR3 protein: CALGELPPLTVGTGGHSSSDKLIF

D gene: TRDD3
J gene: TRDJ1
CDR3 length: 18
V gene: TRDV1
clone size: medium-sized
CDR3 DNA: TGTGCTCTTGGGGCCTCATACTGGGGGATACCTAACGGCGATAAACTCATCTTT
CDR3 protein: CALGASYWGIPNGDKLIF

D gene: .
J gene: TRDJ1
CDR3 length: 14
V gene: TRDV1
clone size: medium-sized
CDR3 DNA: TGTGCTCTTGGGGATCCTACCCCCGTCGTTCGACTCATCTTT
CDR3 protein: CALGDPTPVVRLIF

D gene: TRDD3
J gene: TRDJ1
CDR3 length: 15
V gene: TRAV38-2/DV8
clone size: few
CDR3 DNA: TGTGCCCTGCACTGGGGGATACCTCGGAGCGATAAACTCATCTTT
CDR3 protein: CALHWGIPRSDKLIF

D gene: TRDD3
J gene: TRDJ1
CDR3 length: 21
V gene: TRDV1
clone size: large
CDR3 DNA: TGTGCTCTTGGGGAACGCGTCTTCCTACTCACTGGGGGATCTACCCACGATAAACTCATCTTT
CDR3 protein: CALGERVFLLTGGSTHDKLIF

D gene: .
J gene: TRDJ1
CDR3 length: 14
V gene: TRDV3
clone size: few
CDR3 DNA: TGTGCCTTGAGCTGCCTCCGAGGGGTCGGTAAACTCATCTTT
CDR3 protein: CALSCLRGVGKLIF

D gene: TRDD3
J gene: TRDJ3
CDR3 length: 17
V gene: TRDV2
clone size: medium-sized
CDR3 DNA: TGTGCCTGTGACACCACTGGGGGATCCTGGGACACCCGACAGATGTTTTTC
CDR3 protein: CACDTTGGSWDTRQMFF

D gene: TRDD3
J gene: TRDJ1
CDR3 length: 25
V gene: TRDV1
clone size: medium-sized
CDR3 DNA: TGTGCTCTTGGGGAACTAGTTGAGCCTTCCTACCGGCCGTACTGGGGGATACTGGGCACCGATAAACTCATCTTT
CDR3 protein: CALGELVEPSYRPYWGILGTDKLIF

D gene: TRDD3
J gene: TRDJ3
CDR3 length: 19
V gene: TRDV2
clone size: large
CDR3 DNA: TGTGCCTGTGATCCTGTACTGGGGGATACGTCCTGGGACACCCGACAGATGTTTTTC
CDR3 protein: CACDPVLGDTSWDTRQMFF

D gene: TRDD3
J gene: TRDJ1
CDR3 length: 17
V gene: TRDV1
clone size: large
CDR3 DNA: TGTGCTCTTGGGTCGCCCGCGGGGGATACGTCGACCGATAAACTCATCTTT
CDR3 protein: CALGSPAGDTSTDKLIF

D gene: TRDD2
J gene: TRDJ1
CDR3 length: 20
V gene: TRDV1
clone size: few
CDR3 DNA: TGTGCTCTTGGGGACCCCGCCTTCCTCCCTCTGGCGATTTACACCGATAAACTCATCTTT
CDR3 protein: CALGDPAFLPLAIYTDKLIF

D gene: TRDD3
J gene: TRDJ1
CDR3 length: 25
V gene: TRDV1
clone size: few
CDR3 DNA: TGTGCTCTTGGGGAACTGTCCCTAAGGGCCGCTTTTACTGGGGGGGTACGACTCGATACCGATAAACTCATCTTT
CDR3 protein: CALGELSLRAAFTGGVRLDTDKLIF

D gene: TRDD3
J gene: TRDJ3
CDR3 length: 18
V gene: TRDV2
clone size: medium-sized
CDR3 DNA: TGTGCCTGTGACACACTTTGGGGGAGCTCCTGGGACACCCGACAGATGTTTTTC
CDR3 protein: CACDTLWGSSWDTRQMFF

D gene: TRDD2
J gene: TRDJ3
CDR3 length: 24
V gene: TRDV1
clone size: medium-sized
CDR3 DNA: TGTGCTCTTGGGGAGCTCAGGCAGCTTCCTACGGGTTCGGGATTGACCTGGGACACCCGACAGATGTTTTTC
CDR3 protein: CALGELRQLPTGSGLTWDTRQMFF

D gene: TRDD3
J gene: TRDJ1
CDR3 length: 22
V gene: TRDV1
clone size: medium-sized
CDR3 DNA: TGTGCTCTTGGGGAACTACAATTAGAAACGACTGGGGGATACCGGGGCACCGATAAACTCATCTTT
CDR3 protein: CALGELQLETTGGYRGTDKLIF

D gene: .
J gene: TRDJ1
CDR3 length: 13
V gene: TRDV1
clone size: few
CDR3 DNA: TGTGCTCTTGGGGAAAGGTGCACCGATAAACTCATCTTT
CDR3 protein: CALGERCTDKLIF

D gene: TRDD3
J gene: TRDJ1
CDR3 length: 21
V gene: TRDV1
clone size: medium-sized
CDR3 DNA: TGTGCTCTTGGGGAACTGCCTTCCCATTTACTGGGGGATCGGGCCACCGATAAACTCATCTTT
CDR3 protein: CALGELPSHLLGDRATDKLIF

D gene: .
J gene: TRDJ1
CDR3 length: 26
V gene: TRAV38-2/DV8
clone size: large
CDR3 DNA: TGTGCTTATAGGAGCGCGGGAAGTGCCCCATCCCGGGTGTCGAGGATTGTACCGACCCGCACCGATAAACTCATCTTT
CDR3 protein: CAYRSAGSAPSRVSRIVPTRTDKLIF

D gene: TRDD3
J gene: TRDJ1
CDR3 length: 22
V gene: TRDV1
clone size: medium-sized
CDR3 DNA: TGTGCTCTTGGGGAAGTTATCCCTCCTTCCTCCGAGGTACTGGGGGATACCGATAAACTCATCTTT
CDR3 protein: CALGEVIPPSSEVLGDTDKLIF

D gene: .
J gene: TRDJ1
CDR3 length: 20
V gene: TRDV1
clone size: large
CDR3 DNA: TGTGCTCTTGGGGAATCCGGCCTACGAGGTATCCGGGGGTCCACCGATAAACTCATCTTT
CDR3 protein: CALGESGLRGIRGSTDKLIF

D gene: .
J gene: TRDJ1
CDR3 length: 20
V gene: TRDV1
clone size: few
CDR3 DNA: TGTGCGCTTGGGGAACGGGGCTACCCGCGAGTGTGGGGGTACACCGATAAACTCATCTTT
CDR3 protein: CALGERGYPRVWGYTDKLIF

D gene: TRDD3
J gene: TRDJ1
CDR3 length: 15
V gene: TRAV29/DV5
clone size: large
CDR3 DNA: TGTGCAGCAAGCGGAAGATGGGGGATAACCGATAAACTCATCTTT
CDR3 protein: CAASGRWGITDKLIF

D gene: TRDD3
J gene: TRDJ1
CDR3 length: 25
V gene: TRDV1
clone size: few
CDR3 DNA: TGTGCTCTTGGGGCCGTACGGCCTTCGGTCTTACTGGGGATAGCTTCCCCACCGTACACCGATAAACTCATCTTT
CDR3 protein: CALGAVRPSVLLGIASPPYTDKLIF

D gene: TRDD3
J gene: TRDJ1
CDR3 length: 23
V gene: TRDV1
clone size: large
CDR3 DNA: TGTGCTCTTGGGGAACTTCCGCCTTCTCGCAGGGGGGATACAAGGCCCAACACCGATAAACTCATCTTT
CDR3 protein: CALGELPPSRRGDTRPNTDKLIF

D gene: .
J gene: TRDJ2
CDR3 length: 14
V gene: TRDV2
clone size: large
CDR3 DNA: TGTGCCTGTGACTGGGGGGCTTTGACAGCACAACTCTTCTTT
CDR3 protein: CACDWGALTAQLFF

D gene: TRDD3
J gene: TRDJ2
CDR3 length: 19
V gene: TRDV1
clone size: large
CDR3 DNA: TGTGCTCTTGGGGAAGTCCATCTCTTACTGGGGGATGAGGCAGCACAACTCTTCTTT
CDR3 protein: CALGEVHLLLGDEAAQLFF

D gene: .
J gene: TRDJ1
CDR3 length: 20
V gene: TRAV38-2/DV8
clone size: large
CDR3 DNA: TGTGCTTATTACGGCCTTCTTCGACGTACTGGGCTTCCCGACACCGATAAACTCATCTTT
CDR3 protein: CAYYGLLRRTGLPDTDKLIF

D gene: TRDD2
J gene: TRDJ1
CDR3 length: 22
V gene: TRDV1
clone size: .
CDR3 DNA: TGTGCTCTTGGGGAACGTTTTTCCTACAAAGTAGAAGCCCCGAGCAACACCGATAAACTCATCTTT
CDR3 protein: CALGERFSYKVEAPSNTDKLIF

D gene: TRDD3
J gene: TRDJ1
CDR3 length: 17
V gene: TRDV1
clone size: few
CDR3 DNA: TGTGCTCTTGATAGGCTTCCCCAAGAGTACTGGGGGTATAAACTCATCTTT
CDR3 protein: CALDRLPQEYWGYKLIF

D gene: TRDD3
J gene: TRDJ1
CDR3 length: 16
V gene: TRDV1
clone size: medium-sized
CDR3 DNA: TGTGCTCTTGGGGAACCGCACGCTGGGGGACTCGATAAACTCATCTTT
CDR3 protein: CALGEPHAGGLDKLIF

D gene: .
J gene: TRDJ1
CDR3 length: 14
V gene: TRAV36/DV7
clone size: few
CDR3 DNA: TGTGCTGTGGAGGTCGATGGGGACACCGATAAACTCATCTTT
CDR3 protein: CAVEVDGDTDKLIF